The clone carrying this TCR beta chain has ten or more counts. These data originate in a study of read filtering for tumor transcriptome and immune sequencing. V was pared by 3 bases and J by 8 bases, with 4 bases of the junction left unmatched. Germline V gene data show CDR1 as DFQATT and CDR2 as SNEGSKA (reference sequence). CDR3 length: 12 residues. From around 0.4 ug of RNA, a library with molecular barcoded alpha/delta and beta/gamma adaptors was made. TCRdb recomputed calls from the reads with MiXCR, one row per CDR3 protein. The repertoire holds about 57,000 distinct CDR3 sequences, with more than 11% as singletons.

The sequenced sample consisted of a population of CD138-negative cells sorted from bone marrow. V gene TRBV20-1 combines with J gene TRBJ1-2; 9 bases fit TRBD1. This clonotype originated in a donor aged 40 or older with multiple myeloma. CDR3 region: CSARRTGAGYTF. The CDR3, as DNA: TGCAGTGCTAGGCGGACAGGGGCAGGCTACACCTTC.